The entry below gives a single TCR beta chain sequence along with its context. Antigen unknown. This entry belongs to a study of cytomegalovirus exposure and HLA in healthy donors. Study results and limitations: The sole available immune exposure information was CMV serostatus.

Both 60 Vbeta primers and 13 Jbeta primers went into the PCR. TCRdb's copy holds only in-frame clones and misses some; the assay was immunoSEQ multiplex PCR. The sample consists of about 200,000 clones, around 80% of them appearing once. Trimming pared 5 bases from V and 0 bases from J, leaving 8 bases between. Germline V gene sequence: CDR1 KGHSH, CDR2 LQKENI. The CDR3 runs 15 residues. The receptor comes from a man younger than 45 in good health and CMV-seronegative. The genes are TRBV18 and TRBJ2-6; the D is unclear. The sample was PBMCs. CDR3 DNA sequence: TGTGCCAGCTCAGACACCGGCTCTGGGGCCAACGTCCTGACTTTC. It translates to CASSDTGSGANVLTF.